The next 12 T cell receptor beta chains were all read from a single sample in a study of cytomegalovirus exposure and HLA in healthy donors. The PCR had 60 Vbeta and 13 Jbeta primers. The method was immunoSEQ multiplex PCR; TCRdb's version includes in-frame clones alone and lacks a portion of them. The table shows some 240,000 clones, with 85% to 95% occurring only once. Sequencing was performed on PBMCs. Receptors were obtained from a girl aged 2 to 10 in good health and CMV-seronegative.

The chain has TRBV29-1 and TRBJ2-7; D might be TRBD1 (6 bases). The V gene lost 7 bases and the J gene lost 3 bases, with 10 bases spanning the gap. The V gene's germline CDR1 is SQVTM and CDR2 ANQGSEA. This CDR3 region has 11 residues. The CDR3 nucleotides are TGCAGCGCGGGACACAGCTACGAGCAGTACTTC. It translates to CSAGHSYEQYF.

This chain joins TRBV6-1 and TRBJ2-7; 9 bases agree with TRBD1. V lost 3 bases to trimming and J lost 4 bases; unmatched junction nucleotides: 4. This CDR3 is 14 amino acids long. CDR1 is MNHNS, CDR2 SASEGT, per germline. For the CDR3, the DNA is TGTGCCAGCAGTGAGGGGACAGGGTTGTACGAGCAGTACTTC. It is translated as CASSEGTGLYEQYF.

This clone occurred once. This CDR3 is CASSQKDSLTEAFF. DNA for the CDR3: TGCGCCAGCAGCCAAAAGGACTCTCTCACTGAAGCTTTCTTT. The V and J genes are TRBV4-1 and TRBJ1-1, with D uncertain. From germline, CDR1 is MGHRA and CDR2 YSYEKL. The CDR3 is made up of 14 amino acids. V shed 2 bases and J shed 4 bases, with 11 bases lying between them.

The chain links TRBV5-1 to TRBJ1-2; D remains ambiguous. Germline-derived CDR1 and CDR2 are SGHRS and YFSETQ. The CDR3 is 15 amino acids. V shed 2 bases and J shed 0 bases, with 11 bases lying between them. The DNA of the CDR3 is TGCGCCAGCAGCTTCTTAATACTTCCTAACTATGGCTACACCTTC. It specifies CASSFLILPNYGYTF.

V and J are TRBV30 and TRBJ1-4, with D perhaps matching TRBD1 (5 bases). The V gene's germline CDR1 is GTSNPN and CDR2 SVGIG (reference sequence). Trimming removed 0 bases from V and 11 bases from J, with 10 bases in between. This CDR3 is built from 12 residues. DNA of the CDR3: TGTGCCTGGAGTGTACCAGGGCAGAAACTGTTTTTT. This encodes CAWSVPGQKLFF.

V usage is TRBV19 and J usage is TRBJ1-4, with 10 bases identical to TRBD1. Germline V CDR1 and CDR2: LNHDA, SQIVND (reference sequence). The CDR3 runs 13 residues. Trimming at V came to 7 bases and at J to 9 bases, leaving 5 bases not matched to a gene. CDR3 in amino acids: CASIGTGEKKLFF. CDR3 in DNA: TGTGCCAGTATTGGGACAGGGGAGAAAAAACTGTTTTTT.

A single count supports this clone. The chain has TRBV6-1 and TRBJ1-4, with 7 positions matching TRBD1. The CDR3 totals 13 residues. Germline loops: CDR1 MNHNS, CDR2 SASEGT. Trimming removed 6 bases from V and 8 bases from J; junction bases left unmatched: 6. The CDR3 reads CASSGQVPEKLFF. CDR3 nucleotide sequence: TGTGCCAGCAGCGGACAGGTCCCGGAAAAACTGTTTTTT.

This clone was picked up one time. This chain uses TRBV4-1 with TRBJ2-1, with D possibly TRBD1 on 6 matching bases. Between the trimmed V and J ends, which lost 0 bases and 6 bases, there was a span of 6 bases. Germline loops: CDR1 MGHRA, CDR2 YSYEKL. The length of the CDR3 is 13 residues. CDR3 in amino acids: CASSQEGGNEQFF. The CDR3 region has the DNA TGCGCCAGCAGCCAAGAAGGGGGCAATGAGCAGTTCTTC.

This chain uses TRBV7-9 with TRBJ2-7; TRBD2 matches 11 bases. The V gene's germline CDR1 is SEHNR and CDR2 FQNEAQ (reference sequence). This CDR3 is 18 amino acids long. V lost 4 bases, J lost 0 bases, and 11 bases stayed unmatched. The CDR3 bases are TGTGCCAGCAGCTCATTACTAGCGGGAGAGGGCACCTCCTACGAGCAGTACTTC. As protein: CASSSLLAGEGTSYEQYF.

V usage is TRBV15 and J usage is TRBJ2-3; 9 bases match TRBD2. Per the germline V gene, CDR1 is LNHNV and CDR2 is YYDKDF (reference sequence). The CDR3 covers 17 residues. Trimming at V came to 3 bases and at J to 0 bases, leaving 7 bases not matched to a gene. DNA of the CDR3: TGTGCCACCAGCAGGGTTAGCGGGAGTCGGAGCACAGATACGCAGTATTTT. Its protein product is CATSRVSGSRSTDTQYF.

The gene calls are TRBV9 and TRBJ1-2; the match to TRBD1 covers 8 bases. From germline, CDR1 is SGDLS and CDR2 YYNGEE. Trimming cost V 0 bases and J 5 bases; bases outside gene matches: 9. The CDR3 loop spans 16 amino acids. The CDR3 is CASSVGSAGGLYGYTF. CDR3 nucleotides: TGTGCCAGCAGCGTAGGGTCGGCAGGGGGCCTGTATGGCTACACCTTC.

The V and J genes are TRBV27 and TRBJ2-3, with TRBD2 identical over 10 bases. V shed 5 bases and J 6 bases; nucleotides not matched to a gene: 14. Germline CDR1 and CDR2: MNHEY and SMNVEV (reference sequence). This CDR3 region has 17 residues. CDR3 sequence: CASSPHRISGGLDTQYF. The CDR3 coding sequence is TGTGCCAGCAGTCCTCACCGTATTAGCGGGGGGCTGGATACGCAGTATTTT.